Below are 31 T cell receptor beta chains sequenced from a single sample in a study (dated by TCRdb to 2016 to 2018). Library preparation employed RT-PCR. TCRdb names Illumina MiSeq as the instrument used. Clones were called with MiXCR by TCRdb after fastp trimmed the public reads at Q25, and only in-frame beta chains were retained. Each entry merges the rows of one CDR3 protein and shows their most common DNA and genes. This sample lists about 700,000 distinct CDR3 sequences; 14% were detected once. The biggest ten clones account for roughly 4% of the sample. Material for sequencing was memory CD4+ T cells from blood. The receptors were sampled from a female donor in good health, serving as a healthy control.

This clonotype occurred a few times. The chain employs TRBV11-2 and TRBJ1-1; D call uncertain. V lost 8 bases and J lost 0, with 13 bases in between. Germline CDR1 and CDR2: SGHAT and FQNNGV. The CDR3 contains 14 residues. The CDR3 region has the DNA TGTGCCAGCGGCCCGTGGAGTGTGAACACTGAAGCTTTCTTT. Translated, it gives CASGPWSVNTEAFF.

V usage is TRBV6-4 and J usage is TRBJ2-7; 10 positions agree with TRBD2. The CDR3 has 17 amino acids. The trim removed 10 bases at V and 2 bases at J, leaving 17 bases unmatched. The germline V gene encodes CDR1 MRHNA and CDR2 SNTAGT. CDR3 sequence (DNA): TGTGCCACCTCTCTGGGTGGACTAGCGGCAAGCCCCTACGAGCAGTACTTC. It encodes CATSLGGLAASPYEQYF.

The chain employs TRBV15 and TRBJ2-7; TRBD1 matches 8 bases. The length of the CDR3 is 14 residues. The V segment lost 8 bases and the J segment 1 base; nucleotides outside the gene matches: 7. Germline V gene sequence: CDR1 LNHNV, CDR2 YYDKDF (reference sequence). The CDR3 DNA is TGTGCCACCCGGTCAAGGACAGGGTCCTACGAGCAGTACTTC. Translation: CATRSRTGSYEQYF.

The chain uses TRBV20-1 and TRBJ2-3; D might be TRBD1 (5 bases). V was cut by 0 bases and J by 6 bases, with 16 bases left in between. Germline V lookup: CDR1 DFQATT, CDR2 SNEGSKA (reference sequence). The CDR3 runs to 15 residues. The CDR3 protein is CSARDFTTVLDTQYF. CDR3 in DNA: TGCAGTGCTAGAGATTTCACGACAGTGCTGGATACGCAGTATTTT.

This clonotype was recorded a few times. The chain links TRBV6-2 or TRBV6-3 to TRBJ2-1, with 7 bases lining up with TRBD2. From germline, CDR1 is MNHEY and CDR2 SVGEGT. The CDR3 length is 15 residues. Trimming took 2 bases from V and 7 from J; bases not matched to a gene: 8. The CDR3 coding sequence is TGTGCCAGCAGTTACCGGACTAGTTGGGTGAATGAGCAGTTCTTC. This translates into CASSYRTSWVNEQFF.

This clonotype was seen a handful of times. The V gene is TRBV20-1, the J gene TRBJ1-2; 10 positions match TRBD1. There are 16 residues in the CDR3. J gave up 4 bases and V 3 bases, and 11 bases lay outside the gene matches. Germline CDR1 and CDR2: DFQATT and SNEGSKA (reference sequence). CDR3 sequence (DNA): TGCAGTGCTAGGGTCCTCGCGGGACAGGGGAGCTATGGCTACACCTTC. Residues: CSARVLAGQGSYGYTF.

The chain combines TRBV6-1 with TRBJ2-7; D unclear. The V end lost 2 bases, the J end lost 9 bases, and 17 bases lay between the germline ends. The CDR3 is 14 residues long. The germline gives CDR1 MNHNS, CDR2 SASEGT. CDR3 loop: CASSEITLLRGQYF. Here the CDR3 DNA reads TGTGCCAGCAGTGAAATTACATTACTACGAGGGCAGTACTTC.

This chain links TRBV5-6 with TRBJ1-6, with a possible D match to TRBD1 (5 bases). V lost 2 bases and J lost 0, with 18 bases in between. This CDR3 has 19 residues. Germline V gene lookup returns CDR1 SGHDT and CDR2 YYEEEE. The CDR3 nucleotides are TGTGCCAGCAGCTTCACTACCTGGACAAGGAGCTCCTATAATTCACCCCTCCACTTT. Translation: CASSFTTWTRSSYNSPLHF.

This clonotype appeared a few times. V and J are TRBV15 and TRBJ1-5; TRBD1 matches 7 bases. V was pared by 3 bases and J by 12 bases, with 14 bases of the junction left unmatched. The CDR3 extends over 15 amino acids. The V gene's germline CDR1 is LNHNV and CDR2 YYDKDF (reference sequence). CDR3 in amino acids: CATSRGGTERNFQHF. The CDR3 DNA reads as TGTGCCACCAGCAGGGGCGGGACAGAGAGAAATTTCCAGCATTTT.

CDR3 amino acids: CASSRAEGPTNEKLFF. In DNA form, the CDR3 reads TGCGCCAGCAGCCGCGCTGAGGGACCAACTAATGAAAAACTGTTTTTT. This sequence joins TRBV5-1 and TRBJ1-4, with TRBD1 as a possible D gene (5 bases). V gave up 4 bases and J gave up 0 bases, with 13 bases separating them. The CDR3 sequence is 16 residues long. Per the germline V gene, CDR1 is SGHRS and CDR2 is YFSETQ. The complete variable domain, with remaining parts taken from reference TRBV5-1 and TRBJ1-4, reads KAGVTQTPRYLIKTRGQQVTLSCSPISGHRSVSWYQQTPGQGLQFLFEYFSETQRNKGNFPGRFSGRQFSNSRSEMNVSTLELGDSALYLCASSRAEGPTNEKLFFGSGTQLSVL.

At least ten counts were recorded for this clonotype. The chain carries TRBV5-1 and TRBJ1-2, with 10 bases matching TRBD1. The germline gives CDR1 SGHRS, CDR2 YFSETQ. This CDR3 has 15 residues. Trimming cost V 4 bases and J 8 bases; bases outside gene matches: 11. The CDR3 loop is CASSQRDRGDRGYTF. The CDR3 DNA follows: TGCGCCAGCAGCCAACGGGACAGGGGCGATCGGGGCTACACCTTC.

V gene TRBV7-9 combines with J gene TRBJ2-4; D remains ambiguous. Trimming took off 5 bases at V and 2 bases at J, with 13 bases between the two ends. The CDR3 covers 15 residues. The germline gives CDR1 SEHNR, CDR2 FQNEAQ (reference sequence). The CDR3 protein is CASSPLSVTKNIQYF. CDR3 DNA sequence: TGTGCCAGCAGCCCCTTGTCCGTGACCAAAAACATTCAGTACTTC.

V gene TRBV20-1 combines with J gene TRBJ2-2; the D gene could be TRBD1 or TRBD2 (6 bases each). The CDR3 loop spans 14 amino acids. The germline V and J ends were trimmed by 5 bases and 3 bases, with 13 bases remaining between them. Germline CDR1 and CDR2: DFQATT and SNEGSKA (reference sequence). The CDR3 reads CSAPGGRDTGELFF. The CDR3 DNA sequence: TGCAGTGCTCCCGGGGGCAGGGACACCGGGGAGCTGTTTTTT.

There are many counts of this clonotype. The chain has TRBV4-1 and TRBJ2-1; TRBD2 agrees at 9 bases. Germline V gene data show CDR1 as MGHRA and CDR2 as YSYEKL. The CDR3 spans 14 residues. After removal of 4 bases from V and 8 bases from J, the junction contained 6 bases not matched to a gene. The CDR3 reads CASSRPGTSYEQFF. CDR3 bases: TGCGCCAGCAGCCGACCCGGGACTAGCTATGAGCAGTTCTTC.

This clonotype appeared a few times. V gene TRBV20-1 combines with J gene TRBJ2-1; the match to TRBD2 covers 12 bases. The CDR3 is 16 amino acids. Unmatched junction bases numbered 7, after V lost 2 bases and J lost 5 bases. CDR1 DFQATT and CDR2 SNEGSKA come from the germline V gene (reference sequence). This CDR3 is CSARRTSGDFHNEQFF. The DNA for the CDR3 is TGCAGTGCTAGAAGGACTAGCGGGGACTTCCACAATGAGCAGTTCTTC.

J is TRBJ1-1 and V is TRBV20-1; TRBD1 is a possible D gene (6 bases). The CDR3 is 14 amino acids. Trimming stripped 5 bases from V and 5 bases from J, with 18 bases between. Germline V gene data show CDR1 as DFQATT and CDR2 as SNEGSKA (reference sequence). Here the CDR3 DNA reads TGCAGTGCTTGGGGGCAATGGCCGAGGACTGAAGCTTTCTTT. Encoded protein: CSAWGQWPRTEAFF.

This clonotype was counted many times. The chain uses TRBV29-1 and TRBJ1-3, with D perhaps TRBD1 (6 bases). Per germline, CDR1 SQVTM and CDR2 ANQGSEA. V was clipped by 4 bases and J by 2 bases, with 9 bases between them. The CDR3 is 13 amino acids. DNA for the CDR3: TGCAGCGTTGCGGACAGCGCTGGAAACACCATATATTTT. Its translation is CSVADSAGNTIYF.

CDR3: CASSLTNGGSNQPQHF. CDR3 coding DNA: TGTGCCAGCAGCTTGACGAACGGGGGAAGCAATCAGCCCCAGCATTTT. The V and J genes are TRBV5-6 and TRBJ1-5, with D perhaps matching TRBD1 (5 bases). There are 16 residues in the CDR3. The V gene's germline CDR1 is SGHDT and CDR2 YYEEEE. Trimming removed 1 base at V and 1 base at J, with 12 bases between.

This clonotype has ten or more counts. The CDR3 loop reads CASSSSRTDNQPQHF. CDR3 nucleotide sequence: TGTGCCAGCAGCTCGTCGCGGACCGACAATCAGCCCCAGCATTTT. The chain recombines TRBV5-6 with TRBJ1-5; D unresolved. Germline CDR1 and CDR2: SGHDT and YYEEEE. The CDR3 is made up of 15 amino acids. V was shortened by 3 bases and J by 3 bases, with 13 bases between the two germline ends. Full variable domain (rest looked up from reference TRBV5-6 and TRBJ1-5): DAGVTQSPTHLIKTRGQQVTLRCSPKSGHDTVSWYQQALGQGPQFIFQYYEEEERQRGNFPDRFSGHQFPNYSSELNVNALLLGDSALYLCASSSSRTDNQPQHFGDGTRLSIL.

The CDR3 region is CASSRSLTGGNEKLFF. CDR3 DNA sequence: TGTGCCAGCAGCCGCTCCCTGACAGGGGGAAATGAAAAACTGTTTTTT. V gene TRBV6-5 combines with J gene TRBJ1-4, with 9 bases identical to TRBD1. The germline V gene has CDR1 MNHEY and CDR2 SVGAGI. The CDR3 runs 16 residues. J lost 5 bases, V lost 6 bases, and 10 bases had no gene match.

The DNA of the CDR3 is TGTGCCACCAGCAGAGGATTAACTAGCGGGGGCGGGGAGCTGTTTTTT. Its protein product is CATSRGLTSGGGELFF. The rearrangement uses TRBV15 and TRBJ2-2, with 11 nucleotides matching TRBD2. V dropped 1 base and J dropped 7; count of bases not matched to a gene: 5. CDR1 is LNHNV and CDR2 is YYDKDF in the germline V gene (reference sequence). The CDR3 runs to 16 residues.

This clonotype was observed a handful of times. The rearrangement links TRBV7-2 to TRBJ2-3; 10 bases fit TRBD2. The CDR3 is made up of 15 amino acids. Trimming at V came to 3 bases and at J to 3 bases, leaving 3 bases not matched to a gene. Germline values: CDR1 SGHTA, CDR2 FQGNSA. Here the CDR3 DNA reads TGTGCCAGCAGCTTTTATAGCGGGGGGACAGATACGCAGTATTTT. Protein sequence: CASSFYSGGTDTQYF.

The V call is TRBV28, the J call TRBJ2-5; no clear D. Trimming pared 2 bases from V and 3 bases from J, leaving 13 bases between. The germline gives CDR1 MDHEN, CDR2 SYDVKM. The length of the CDR3 is 15 residues. For the CDR3, the DNA is TGTGCCAGCAGTTTAAGGACCTATCGGGAAGAGACCCAGTACTTC. It translates to CASSLRTYREETQYF. Full variable domain (remainder filled in from reference TRBV28 and TRBJ2-5): DVKVTQSSRYLVKRTGEKVFLECVQDMDHENMFWYRQDPGLGLRLIYFSYDVKMKEKGDIPEGYSVSREKKERFSLILESASTNQTSMYLCASSLRTYREETQYFGPGTRLLVL.

The sample holds many counts of this clonotype. The chain links TRBV12-3 or TRBV12-4 to TRBJ2-1; D gene uncertain. V gave up 5 bases and J gave up 6 bases, with 8 bases separating them. The CDR3 covers 12 residues. The CDR3 sequence is CASSPNTNEQFF. The CDR3 DNA follows: TGTGCCAGCAGTCCGAACACCAATGAGCAGTTCTTC.

The chain carries TRBV7-2 and TRBJ1-6; no reliable D call. The length of the CDR3 is 13 residues. In germline, CDR1 is SGHTA, CDR2 FQGNSA. Trimming removed 1 base at V and 7 bases at J, with 5 bases between. DNA of the CDR3: TGTGCCAGCAGCTTAGGGCGCAATTCACCCCTCCACTTT. Encoded protein: CASSLGRNSPLHF.

This clonotype is a singleton in its sample. The CDR3 bases are TGTGCCAGCAGCTTAGGGGGGCGAGATGGCACTGAAGCTTTCTTT. This translates into CASSLGGRDGTEAFF. J is TRBJ1-1 and V is TRBV5-4, with a tentative D call TRBD1 (6 bases). Germline CDR1 and CDR2: SGHNT and YYREEE (reference sequence). This CDR3 is built from 15 residues. With 2 bases removed from V and 4 bases from J, the gap between germline ends came to 15 bases.

J is TRBJ2-7 and V is TRBV5-1; possibly TRBD1 for D (6 bases). Per germline, CDR1 SGHRS and CDR2 YFSETQ. CDR3 length: 13 residues. The V end lost 5 bases, the J end lost 5 bases, and 14 bases lay between the germline ends. CDR3 in DNA: TGCGCCAGCAGACAGGGAAGCGGCCACGAGCAGTACTTC. Translating gives CASRQGSGHEQYF. Supplemented by reference TRBV5-1 and TRBJ2-7, the full variable domain reads KAGVTQTPRYLIKTRGQQVTLSCSPISGHRSVSWYQQTPGQGLQFLFEYFSETQRNKGNFPGRFSGRQFSNSRSEMNVSTLELGDSALYLCASRQGSGHEQYFGPGTRLTVT.

This chain uses TRBV28 with TRBJ2-5; D remains ambiguous. CDR1 MDHEN and CDR2 SYDVKM come from the germline V gene. This CDR3 comprises 14 residues. V shed 2 bases and J shed 1 base, with 8 bases lying between them. CDR3 in DNA: TGTGCCAGCAGTTTAAGGTCTCTCCAAGAGACCCAGTACTTC. Its protein is CASSLRSLQETQYF. Using reference TRBV28 and TRBJ2-5 for the parts outside the CDR3, the full variable domain is DVKVTQSSRYLVKRTGEKVFLECVQDMDHENMFWYRQDPGLGLRLIYFSYDVKMKEKGDIPEGYSVSREKKERFSLILESASTNQTSMYLCASSLRSLQETQYFGPGTRLLVL.

This clonotype was counted at least ten times. The rearrangement joins TRBV28 to TRBJ2-7; D call uncertain. V shed 5 bases and J shed 2 bases, with 13 bases lying between them. Germline CDR1 and CDR2: MDHEN and SYDVKM. This CDR3 contains 14 residues. This CDR3 is CASSPQKSPYEQYF. As DNA, the CDR3 is TGTGCCAGCAGTCCCCAGAAAAGCCCCTACGAGCAGTACTTC.

This clonotype was seen more than once but under ten times. This chain joins TRBV20-1 and TRBJ2-3; D gene ambiguous. V shed 6 bases and J shed 3 bases, with 10 bases lying between them. Germline V gene sequence: CDR1 DFQATT, CDR2 SNEGSKA (reference sequence). The CDR3 is made up of 12 amino acids. DNA of the CDR3: TGCAGTGCCCAATTAGATACAGATACGCAGTATTTT. It encodes CSAQLDTDTQYF.

The chain combines TRBV29-1 with TRBJ1-2; D possibly corresponds to TRBD1 (6 bases). The germline CDR1 and CDR2 sequences are SQVTM and ANQGSEA. The CDR3 sequence is 17 residues long. Deletions cut 6 bases from V and 4 bases from J, with 27 bases between. The chain's CDR3 is CSVSPSSTGRTLYGYTF. CDR3 coding DNA: TGCAGCGTCTCGCCCTCCTCGACAGGACGCACCCTCTATGGCTACACCTTC.